The 28 T cell receptor beta chains given below trace back to one sample, sequenced in a study of T cells in Graves' hyperthyroidism and ophthalmopathy. Researchers took RNA transcripts and amplified the TCR beta CDR3 regions from them. A set of HTBI primers served as the primers for a first-round RT-PCR of the TCR CDR3. MiXCR was run by TCRdb on the multiplex PCR reads, yielding one entry per CDR3 protein. The sample lists about 380,000 distinct CDR3 sequences, approximately 17% seen once, with less than 45% in the top ten. Specimen: blood. These receptors were taken from a man between 18 and 35 years old with Graves' ophthalmopathy.

In its sample, this clonotype was seen a few times. The CDR3 nucleotides are TGCGCCAGCAGCCAAGAGCGGGGGCATCAGCCCCAGCATTTT. This translates into CASSQERGHQPQHF. The chain is built from TRBV4-1 and TRBJ1-5, with D possibly matching TRBD1 (6 bases). The CDR3 totals 14 residues. The germline CDR1 and CDR2 sequences are MGHRA and YSYEKL. Trimming stripped 0 bases from V and 5 bases from J, with 8 bases between.

This clonotype was counted at least ten times. This chain links TRBV2 with TRBJ2-3; 11 bases are a match to TRBD2. Germline V lookup: CDR1 SNHLY, CDR2 FYNNEI. V dropped 4 bases and J dropped 6; count of bases not matched to a gene: 3. There are 14 residues in the CDR3. CDR3 DNA: TGTGCCAGCAGTGTTTGGACTAGCGGGGATACGCAGTATTTT. Amino acids: CASSVWTSGDTQYF.

The table lists this clonotype with many counts. The chain combines TRBV7-9 with TRBJ2-5; D call uncertain. Trimming stripped 2 bases from V and 7 bases from J, with 14 bases between. CDR3 size: 14 residues. The germline V gene encodes CDR1 SEHNR and CDR2 FQNEAQ (reference sequence). The CDR3 here is CASSLRQAPGTQYF. The CDR3 DNA follows: TGTGCCAGCAGCTTACGGCAGGCCCCGGGGACCCAGTACTTC.

The V gene is TRBV19, the J gene TRBJ1-1; maybe TRBD1 (6 bases). The CDR3 runs 13 residues. In germline, CDR1 is LNHDA, CDR2 SQIVND (reference sequence). Trimming shortened V by 6 bases and J by 8 bases, and 16 bases separated the two germline ends. CDR3 bases: TGTGCCAGTAGGTCCAGGGGATACGGCGAAGCTTTCTTT. Translating it yields CASRSRGYGEAFF.

This clonotype was picked up many times. V and J are TRBV7-8 and TRBJ2-7; 8 positions agree with TRBD2. There are 16 residues in the CDR3. With 6 bases clipped from V and 4 bases from J, the junction kept 14 bases outside the gene matches. Germline lookup yields CDR1 SGHVS and CDR2 FQNEAQ. This CDR3 reads CASSPGPTSGLYEQYF. CDR3 nucleotides: TGTGCCAGCAGTCCAGGGCCCACTAGCGGATTGTACGAGCAGTACTTC. Full variable domain (rest looked up from reference TRBV7-8 and TRBJ2-7): GAGVSQSPRYKVAKRGQDVALRCDPISGHVSLFWYQQALGQGPEFLTYFQNEAQLDKSGLPSDRFFAERPEGSVSTLKIQRTQQEDSAVYLCASSPGPTSGLYEQYFGPGTRLTVT.

This clonotype was seen a few times. The chain joins TRBV7-8 to TRBJ1-6, with 7 bases lining up with TRBD1. The CDR3 contains 15 residues. With V trimmed by 6 bases and J by 8 bases, 10 bases remained unmatched. Germline CDR1 is SGHVS and CDR2 is FQNEAQ. The CDR3 DNA reads TGTGCCAGCAGACCTGGACAGGTGGTGCATTCACCCCTCCACTTT. Translated, it gives CASRPGQVVHSPLHF.

This clonotype was counted many times. The chain employs TRBV12-3 or TRBV12-4 and TRBJ1-2; D is ambiguous. The CDR3 sequence is 12 residues long. Trimming removed 2 bases at V and 5 bases at J, with 6 bases between. This CDR3 is CASSLFSYGYTF. In nucleotides, the CDR3 is TGTGCCAGCAGTTTATTCAGTTATGGCTACACCTTC.

This clonotype was seen a few times. This rearrangement joins TRBV5-1 to TRBJ1-4, with D unresolved. This CDR3 has 13 residues. In germline, CDR1 is SGHRS, CDR2 YFSETQ. The V end lost 4 bases, the J end lost 6 bases, and 10 bases lay between the germline ends. The CDR3 is CASSPDGYEKLFF. CDR3 DNA: TGCGCCAGCAGCCCGGACGGTTATGAAAAACTGTTTTTT.

This clonotype appeared many times. The chain links TRBV7-9 to TRBJ2-7; weak D call: TRBD1 (6 bases). V gave up 5 bases and J gave up 2 bases, with 13 bases separating them. The germline V gene has CDR1 SEHNR and CDR2 FQNEAQ (reference sequence). This CDR3 region has 14 residues. The CDR3 DNA reads as TGTGCCAGCAGCGTAATAGACAGGACCTACGAGCAGTACTTC. Translated, it gives CASSVIDRTYEQYF.

This clonotype was detected only a few times. The chain has TRBV6-1 and TRBJ2-1; 7 bases align to TRBD2. Germline V CDR1 and CDR2: MNHNS, SASEGT. Losses at the gene ends were 5 bases for V and 6 bases for J; bases not matched to a gene: 4. This CDR3 comprises 13 residues. CDR3 in amino acids: CASSSSGVNEQFF. As DNA, the CDR3 is TGTGCCAGCAGTTCCAGCGGGGTCAATGAGCAGTTCTTC.

This clonotype was seen a handful of times. The chain carries TRBV4-1 and TRBJ2-5; D might be TRBD2 (7 bases). V lost 0 bases and J 4 bases, leaving 12 bases between the germline ends. Germline CDR1 reads MGHRA; CDR2 reads YSYEKL. This CDR3 has 15 residues. The CDR3 sequence is CASSQEGGGGETQYF. The CDR3 DNA reads TGCGCCAGCAGCCAAGAAGGGGGGGGCGGAGAGACCCAGTACTTC.

This clonotype was counted a few times. J is TRBJ2-3 and V is TRBV7-3; D remains ambiguous. The CDR3 is 13 amino acids. Trimming pared 1 base from V and 5 bases from J, leaving 7 bases between. Germline V gene sequence: CDR1 SGHTA, CDR2 FQGTGA. The CDR3 reads CASSLNQEDTQYF. The CDR3, as DNA: TGTGCCAGCAGCTTAAATCAAGAAGATACGCAGTATTTT.

This clonotype was detected many times. The J gene is TRBJ2-7, the V gene TRBV7-9, with D possibly TRBD2 on 5 matching bases. This CDR3 has 14 residues. CDR1 SEHNR and CDR2 FQNEAQ come from the germline V gene (reference sequence). Trimming pared 5 bases from V and 1 base from J, leaving 12 bases between. CDR3 in DNA: TGTGCCAGCAGCCCTTGGGAGACTTCCTACGAGCAGTACTTC. This codes for CASSPWETSYEQYF.

In this sample, this clonotype turned up many times. The chain uses TRBV28 and TRBJ2-7, with TRBD1 identical over 8 bases. Germline CDR1 MDHEN, CDR2 SYDVKM. With 5 bases clipped from V and 3 bases from J, the junction kept 6 bases outside the gene matches. This CDR3 is built from 14 residues. As DNA, the CDR3 is TGTGCCAGCAGTCAAGGACAGGGAGGCTACGAGCAGTACTTC. Translation gives CASSQGQGGYEQYF.

This clonotype was seen ten or more times. The chain links TRBV2 to TRBJ2-1; 9 nucleotides align to TRBD1. V trimming: 7 bases; J trimming: 1 base; junction bases outside the gene matches: 2. Germline CDR1 SNHLY, CDR2 FYNNEI. The CDR3 totals 14 residues. This CDR3 reads CASTGQGSYNEQFF. The DNA for the CDR3 is TGTGCCAGCACCGGACAGGGGTCCTACAATGAGCAGTTCTTC.

Comment on this clonotype: One base away lies a much larger clone, so this may be a sequencing read error. It is likely a read error, because the conserved phenylalanine at the end of the CDR3 is missing. This chain joins TRBV5-5 and TRBJ2-7; 9 nucleotides line up with TRBD1. J was trimmed by 0 bases and V by 3 bases; bases with no gene match: 7. The CDR3 covers 16 residues. The germline V gene has CDR1 SGHKS and CDR2 YYEKEE (reference sequence). Here the CDR3 reads CASSYGTGKGSYEQYL. CDR3 DNA: TGTGCCAGCAGCTACGGGACAGGGAAGGGCTCCTACGAGCAGTACCTC.

The chain couples TRBV6-6 to TRBJ2-7; D unresolved. The CDR3 spans 13 residues. The germline gives CDR1 MNHNY, CDR2 SVGAGI (reference sequence). V dropped 2 bases and J dropped 0 bases, with 5 bases sitting between them. CDR3 bases: TGTGCCAGCAGTTACCGGTTCTCCTACGAGCAGTACTTC. Protein: CASSYRFSYEQYF.

The rearrangement joins TRBV7-9 to TRBJ1-1; the D is unclear. The CDR3 is made up of 14 amino acids. The V end lost 11 bases, the J end lost 0 bases, and 16 bases lay between the germline ends. Germline V lookup: CDR1 SEHNR, CDR2 FQNEAQ (reference sequence). The CDR3 DNA reads as TGTGCCCTGGGAAGGCGGAACCTGAACACTGAAGCTTTCTTT. It specifies CALGRRNLNTEAFF.

This clonotype has ten or more counts. This chain joins TRBV7-9 and TRBJ1-2, with D perhaps matching TRBD1 (5 bases). This CDR3 has 15 residues. Per the germline V gene, CDR1 is SEHNR and CDR2 is FQNEAQ (reference sequence). V lost 5 bases and J 4 bases, leaving 17 bases between the germline ends. The CDR3 sequence: CASSLGGTDAYGYTF. In DNA form, the CDR3 reads TGTGCCAGCAGCCTTGGCGGGACGGACGCCTATGGCTACACCTTC.

The sample holds many counts of this clonotype. The V call is TRBV27, the J call TRBJ2-7; no firm D call. Germline lookup yields CDR1 MNHEY and CDR2 SMNVEV (reference sequence). Trimming pared 4 bases from V and 0 bases from J, leaving 7 bases between. CDR3 length: 13 amino acids. This CDR3 is CASSSWSSYEQYF. DNA for the CDR3: TGTGCCAGCAGTTCCTGGAGCTCCTACGAGCAGTACTTC.

In this sample, this clonotype turned up many times. The CDR3 loop is CASSQDRTGGQFF. In DNA form, the CDR3 reads TGTGCCAGCAGCCAGGACCGGACAGGGGGGCAGTTCTTC. The chain is built from TRBV3-1 and TRBJ2-1; 10 bases fit TRBD1. With 3 bases clipped from V and 12 bases from J, the junction kept 5 bases outside the gene matches. Germline CDR1 and CDR2: LGHDT and YNNKEL (reference sequence). This CDR3 is 13 amino acids long.

The gene calls are TRBV19 and TRBJ2-5; D might be TRBD1 (6 bases). Trimming left V 0 bases short and J 4 bases short, with 12 bases between. The CDR3 extends over 15 amino acids. Germline V gene data show CDR1 as LNHDA and CDR2 as SQIVND (reference sequence). CDR3 in DNA: TGTGCCAGTAGTATAGATACAGGGTCGGGAGAGACCCAGTACTTC. Residues: CASSIDTGSGETQYF.

The rearrangement links TRBV10-2 to TRBJ1-1, with D hard to call. The ends were cut back, 8 bases at V and 1 base at J, with 8 bases in the middle. The CDR3 has 12 amino acids. CDR1 is WSHSY, CDR2 SAAADI, per germline. The CDR3 nucleotides read TGCGCCAGCTGGACCGGGAACACTGAAGCTTTCTTT. Translating it yields CASWTGNTEAFF.

This clonotype was seen a handful of times. The chain is built from TRBV7-9 and TRBJ2-3; unclear D gene. Looked up from germline, CDR1 is SEHNR and CDR2 is FQNEAQ (reference sequence). V dropped 5 bases and J dropped 5 bases, with 8 bases sitting between them. The CDR3 extends over 12 amino acids. CDR3 in amino acids: CASSPVLDTQYF. CDR3 DNA: TGTGCCAGCAGCCCAGTTCTAGATACGCAGTATTTT. The entire variable domain, with the rest obtained from reference TRBV7-9 and TRBJ2-3, is as follows: DTGVSQNPRHKITKRGQNVTFRCDPISEHNRLYWYRQTLGQGPEFLTYFQNEAQLEKSRLLSDRFSAERPKGSFSTLEIQRTEQGDSAMYLCASSPVLDTQYFGPGTRLTVL.

This clonotype was counted ten times or more. The V gene is TRBV6-1, the J gene TRBJ1-5; D is possibly TRBD1 (6 bases). Per germline, CDR1 MNHNS and CDR2 SASEGT. Deletions cut 5 bases from V and 5 bases from J, with 13 bases between. The CDR3 is 14 amino acids. This CDR3 reads CASSSGQSYQPQHF. The CDR3 nucleotides read TGTGCCAGCAGTTCCGGACAGTCCTATCAGCCCCAGCATTTT.

This clonotype was detected many times. The chain has TRBV6-2 or TRBV6-3 and TRBJ1-1; 8 nucleotides align to TRBD1. Germline trimming cut 2 bases from V and 6 bases from J; bases unmatched to any gene: 8. Germline values: CDR1 MNHEY, CDR2 SVGEGT. There are 15 residues in the CDR3. DNA for the CDR3: TGTGCCAGCAGTTACACCCCTCGGACAGGGTCTGAAGCTTTCTTT. Its translation: CASSYTPRTGSEAFF.

The chain couples TRBV9 to TRBJ1-2, with 7 bases aligning to TRBD1. Germline V lookup: CDR1 SGDLS, CDR2 YYNGEE. The ends lost 3 bases at V and 1 base at J; junction bases unmatched: 6. The CDR3 spans 15 residues. The CDR3 DNA is TGTGCCAGCAGCGAGCGACAGGGCGTTAACTATGGCTACACCTTC. It encodes CASSERQGVNYGYTF.

This clonotype was found many times. V and J are TRBV2 and TRBJ2-5, with D unresolved. Deletions cut 3 bases from V and 5 bases from J, with 10 bases between. The V gene's germline CDR1 is SNHLY and CDR2 FYNNEI. This CDR3 is built from 13 residues. CDR3 bases: TGTGCCAGCAGTGACCCGGCGGCGGAGACCCAGTACTTC. It specifies CASSDPAAETQYF.